Shown below are 19 T cell receptor beta chains from a single sample sequenced in a study of T cell changes during pregnancy in multiple sclerosis. TCRdb's table, derived via immunoSEQ multiplex PCR, lists solely in-frame clones and lacks some. The table has roughly 70,000 clones, about 92% seen once; the top ten hold roughly 2.8%. The sample consisted of peripheral blood, taken in the third trimester of pregnancy. Receptors originate from a female donor in good health, enrolled as a control in a pregnancy study.

The chain has TRBV9 and TRBJ2-7; 8 bases match TRBD1. The CDR3 consists of 14 residues. V lost 4 bases to trimming and J lost 4 bases; unmatched junction nucleotides: 7. Germline CDR1 reads SGDLS; CDR2 reads YYNGEE. The CDR3 here is CASSWGQEFYEQYF. The CDR3 region has the DNA TGTGCCAGCAGCTGGGGACAGGAGTTTTACGAGCAGTACTTC.

The V gene is TRBV6-5, the J gene TRBJ2-5, with 8 nucleotides matching TRBD1. Germline CDR1 is MNHEY and CDR2 is SVGAGI. There are 13 residues in the CDR3. V trimming: 4 bases; J trimming: 5 bases; junction bases outside the gene matches: 3. The CDR3 sequence: CASSWTGLETQYF. The DNA of the CDR3 is TGTGCCAGCAGTTGGACAGGGTTGGAGACCCAGTACTTC.

The V and J genes are TRBV13 and TRBJ1-2, with D possibly TRBD1 on 5 matching bases. V lost 5 bases to trimming and J lost 6 bases, with 13 bases between them. CDR1 and CDR2 from the germline V gene are PRHDT and FYEKMQ (reference sequence). The CDR3 is made up of 13 amino acids. The CDR3 region is CASSTPTVDGYTF. As DNA, the CDR3 is TGTGCCAGCAGCACCCCGACAGTGGATGGCTACACCTTC. Together with reference TRBV13 and TRBJ1-2, the CDR3 gives the full variable domain: AAGVIQSPRHLIKEKRETATLKCYPIPRHDTVYWYQQGPGQDPQFLISFYEKMQSDKGSIPDRFSAQQFSDYHSELNMSSLELGDSALYFCASSTPTVDGYTFGSGTRLTVV.

J is TRBJ1-5 and V is TRBV2, with 7 nucleotides matching TRBD1. With V trimmed by 4 bases and J by 5 bases, 5 bases remained unmatched. The germline gives CDR1 SNHLY, CDR2 FYNNEI. The CDR3 is 14 amino acids. The CDR3 bases are TGTGCCAGCAGTGTCCAAGGGGGCGATCAGCCCCAGCATTTT. Protein sequence: CASSVQGGDQPQHF.

V gene TRBV2 combines with J gene TRBJ2-7; 13 nucleotides match TRBD2. J gave up 0 bases and V 7 bases, and 9 bases lay outside the gene matches. From germline, CDR1 is SNHLY and CDR2 FYNNEI. CDR3 length: 17 residues. The CDR3 sequence is CASINGLAGDSSYEQYF. The CDR3 coding sequence is TGTGCCAGCATAAACGGACTAGCGGGGGATAGCTCCTACGAGCAGTACTTC.

This rearrangement joins TRBV27 to TRBJ1-5; 7 bases agree with TRBD1. The V gene end was trimmed by 4 bases and the J gene end by 3 bases; junction bases not matched to a gene: 3. Germline CDR1 and CDR2: MNHEY and SMNVEV (reference sequence). The CDR3 extends over 14 amino acids. In DNA form, the CDR3 reads TGTGCCAGCAGTTCGGGACAGCCCAATCAGCCCCAGCATTTT. Residues: CASSSGQPNQPQHF.

The chain couples TRBV19 to TRBJ2-3; D possibly corresponds to TRBD2 (5 bases). This CDR3 has 13 amino acids. CDR1 is LNHDA and CDR2 is SQIVND in the germline V gene (reference sequence). Trimming shortened V by 6 bases and J by 2 bases, and 9 bases separated the two germline ends. CDR3 in amino acids: CASSGVVTDTQYF. In nucleotides, the CDR3 is TGTGCCAGTAGCGGGGTTGTCACAGATACGCAGTATTTT.

The gene calls are TRBV6-5 and TRBJ2-7; the D gene is possibly TRBD2 (7 bases). Trimming pared 5 bases from V and 2 bases from J, leaving 16 bases between. Per the germline V gene, CDR1 is MNHEY and CDR2 is SVGAGI. This CDR3 has 15 residues. This chain's CDR3 is CASSMARGLPYEQYF. The CDR3 region has the DNA TGTGCCAGCAGTATGGCGCGGGGGCTTCCCTACGAGCAGTACTTC.

In its sample, this clone was seen a few times. V usage is TRBV19 and J usage is TRBJ1-1; D gene ambiguous. The CDR3 is made up of 13 amino acids. Trimming left V 6 bases short and J 1 base short, with 9 bases between. Germline CDR1 reads LNHDA; CDR2 reads SQIVND (reference sequence). The CDR3 DNA reads as TGTGCCAGTAGCCCTAGGCGGAACACTGAAGCTTTCTTT. Its translation: CASSPRRNTEAFF. Supplemented by reference TRBV19 and TRBJ1-1, the full variable domain reads DGGITQSPKYLFRKEGQNVTLSCEQNLNHDAMYWYRQDPGQGLRLIYYSQIVNDFQKGDIAEGYSVSREKKESFPLTVTSAQKNPTAFYLCASSPRRNTEAFFGQGTRLTVV.

The chain couples TRBV10-3 to TRBJ1-2; the match to TRBD1 covers 7 bases. V was clipped by 4 bases and J by 7 bases; unmatched bases: 6. The length of the CDR3 is 13 residues. Per germline, CDR1 ENHRY and CDR2 SYGVKD. The DNA for the CDR3 is TGTGCCATCAGTGTTGACAGGGATAGTGGCTACACCTTC. It yields the protein CAISVDRDSGYTF.

The CDR3: CASRASGRALGIQYF. CDR3 nucleotides: TGTGCCAGCAGGGCTAGCGGGAGGGCCCTGGGCATTCAGTACTTC. This chain connects TRBV13 to TRBJ2-4; TRBD2 matches at 12 bases. V shed 6 bases, J shed 9 bases, and the junction held 9 bases outside the gene matches. The germline V gene has CDR1 PRHDT and CDR2 FYEKMQ (reference sequence). The CDR3 has 15 residues.

V usage is TRBV4-2 and J usage is TRBJ2-7, with 10 bases that match TRBD1. From germline, CDR1 is LGHNA and CDR2 YNFKEQ. The CDR3 loop spans 14 amino acids. V trimming: 5 bases; J trimming: 3 bases; junction bases outside the gene matches: 4. The CDR3 loop reads CASSLRDRGYEQYF. The CDR3 coding sequence is TGTGCCAGCAGCTTAAGGGACAGGGGCTACGAGCAGTACTTC.

V and J are TRBV11-2 and TRBJ2-7; D remains unclear. This CDR3 region has 13 residues. Germline V gene sequence: CDR1 SGHAT, CDR2 FQNNGV. The V end lost 2 bases, the J end lost 0 bases, and 5 bases lay between the germline ends. The CDR3 DNA sequence: TGTGCCAGCAGCTTATCCCGCTCCTACGAGCAGTACTTC. As protein: CASSLSRSYEQYF.

Only one count was recorded for this clone. V is TRBV27 and J is TRBJ2-1; the match to TRBD1 covers 7 bases. The length of the CDR3 is 15 residues. Looked up from germline, CDR1 is MNHEY and CDR2 is SMNVEV (reference sequence). Trimming at V came to 3 bases and at J to 5 bases, leaving 7 bases not matched to a gene. CDR3 region: CASSFYTGVDNEQFF. In nucleotides, the CDR3 is TGTGCCAGCAGTTTCTACACAGGGGTTGACAATGAGCAGTTCTTC.

This clone appeared once. This sequence joins TRBV27 and TRBJ1-6; tentative D call: TRBD1 (6 bases). In germline, CDR1 is MNHEY, CDR2 SMNVEV (reference sequence). V shed 3 bases and J shed 14 bases, with 29 bases lying between them. The CDR3 consists of 18 residues. Here the CDR3 DNA reads TGTGCCAGCAGTTTCTATCTTATGACAGGTTCCCCCAAGGGATCCCTCCACTTT. Protein sequence: CASSFYLMTGSPKGSLHF.

The CDR3 is CAWASGTENSPLHF. In nucleotides, the CDR3 is TGTGCCTGGGCCTCCGGGACAGAGAATTCACCCCTCCACTTT. The chain is built from TRBV30 and TRBJ1-6; 7 bases line up with TRBD1. Germline V gene lookup returns CDR1 GTSNPN and CDR2 SVGIG (reference sequence). CDR3 length: 14 residues. With V trimmed by 5 bases and J by 7 bases, 8 bases remained unmatched.

The J gene is TRBJ2-7, the V gene TRBV14, with 13 positions matching TRBD2. V was clipped by 1 base and J by 3 bases; unmatched bases: 0. Per the germline V gene, CDR1 is SGHDN and CDR2 is FVKESK. This CDR3 region has 15 residues. CDR3 sequence reads: CASSQGLAGGYEQYF. The CDR3 DNA reads as TGTGCCAGCAGCCAAGGACTAGCGGGGGGCTACGAGCAGTACTTC.

This sequence joins TRBV5-4 and TRBJ2-5; 9 bases map to TRBD1. V was clipped by 4 bases and J by 4 bases; unmatched bases: 17. Germline V gives CDR1 SGHNT, CDR2 YYREEE (reference sequence). The CDR3 contains 18 residues. The CDR3 protein is CASSPGVPGQGFRETQYF. CDR3 sequence (DNA): TGTGCCAGCAGCCCGGGGGTCCCGGGACAGGGTTTTAGAGAGACCCAGTACTTC.

V is TRBV4-1 and J is TRBJ1-2, with 8 bases aligning to TRBD1. V was pared by 5 bases and J by 0 bases, with 11 bases of the junction left unmatched. Looked up from germline, CDR1 is MGHRA and CDR2 is YSYEKL. There are 17 residues in the CDR3. The CDR3 DNA reads TGCGCCAGCAGCAGAGGACCGGGACAGGCTCCTAACTATGGCTACACCTTC. Its protein is CASSRGPGQAPNYGYTF.